This TCR beta chain was recovered during a study of T cell repertoires in cytomegalovirus infection. Study at large: Public TCR beta signatures were indicative of both CMV infection and a matching HLA type.

TCRdb re-called the reads with MiXCR, one entry per CDR3 protein. The table records some 940,000 distinct CDR3 sequences, around 30% of them present only once. The CDR3 sequence is 13 residues long. Trimming left V 3 bases short and J 5 bases short, with 11 bases between. Germline V gives CDR1 SGHDT, CDR2 YYEEEE. Points from the study as a whole: Cumulated frequencies of public TCR beta families served to identify carriers of CMV plus the relevant HLA. Ex vivo responses were dominated by HLA-C-restricted CMV-specific TCR beta clonotypes.

This clonotype has only a few counts. Its antigen is not identified. The chain couples TRBV5-6 to TRBJ1-1; the D is unclear. This TCR was recovered from a human donor in good health (CMV status not recorded). Some clones in this sample may be carry-over from other donors' samples. Sequencing was performed on cultured CD8+ T cells from PBMCs, taken from culture after CMV antigen stimulation. The CDR3 coding sequence is TGTGCCAGCAGCTACGAATACGGTACTGAAGCTTTCTTT. Translation gives CASSYEYGTEAFF.